This T cell receptor (beta chain) derives from a study of OX40 agonist ivuxolimab in advanced cancers. General notes on the study: Ivuxolimab was a fully human IgG2 agonistic monoclonal antibody targeting the costimulatory receptor OX40 (CD134). Intravenous ivuxolimab was administered to patients every 2 weeks at six dose levels: 0.01, 0.1, 0.3, 1.5, 3 and 10 mg/kg. Of the roughly 52 patients in dose escalation, 19 had hepatocellular carcinoma, approximately 15 had melanoma, 9 had renal cell carcinoma and 9 had head and neck cancer. The dose-escalation cohort was 80% to 90% male with a mean age of about 65 years, ranging from roughly 20 to 80. Prior anti-PD-1, anti-PD-L1 or anti-CTLA-4 therapy was permitted, and checkpoint inhibitors had been received by about 44% of dose-escalation patients. Three dose-escalation patients achieved partial responses, one with hepatocellular carcinoma and two with cutaneous melanoma. The point of sequencing TCRbeta in the periphery was to test whether ivuxolimab changed TCR sequence diversity and drove clonal T-cell expansion. The paper reports the monotherapy dose-escalation portion (N of about 51 patients) of the phase I ivuxolimab trial. Overall results and qualifications from the work: At doses of 0.1 to 3.0 mg/kg, clonal expansion of both CD4+ and CD8+ T cells in blood was seen between baseline and week 6. Which antigens the clonally expanded peripheral T cells were specific for was not determined. After ivuxolimab, CD8+ T cells had more expanded clones than CD4+ T cells on average. Low levels of normalized T-cell clonal expansion were also seen in some patients who did not respond. In the 0.1-3.0 mg/kg groups, partial responders had among the lowest normalized peripheral clonal expansion, particularly in CD8+ T cells.

This clone appeared a few times. Its antigen specificity is not known. Per-base quality was not reported, and no clone a single base away is much larger than it. The trial excluded patients who had a history of autoimmune disease or who were on systemic immunosuppression. In every dose cohort, peripheral blood was drawn for TCR sequencing at baseline, cycle 4 day 1, and cycle 7 day 1. The samples were taken from a phase I, first-in-human, multicenter, open-label dose-escalation trial of ivuxolimab. The trial enrolled adults with locally advanced or metastatic head and neck squamous cell, hepatocellular, melanoma or renal cell carcinoma. Before TCR sequencing, CD4+ T cells and CD8+ T cells from peripheral blood were sorted into separate populations. For sequencing of the TCRbeta CDR3 region, genomic DNA was extracted from the sorted cells. The immunoSEQ Assay was used to sequence the TCRbeta CDR3 regions. The immuneACCESS repertoire file appears here via TCRdb, limited to in-frame rearrangements. These files lack a portion of the clones; in checked studies, under half of the deficit traces to unresolved V genes, and the cause of the others is not known. For this sample the table gives about 70,000 clones, of which around nine tenths were detected only once. The ten biggest clones cover around 2.1% of the sample.

For this chain, trimming is 11 bases at the V end and 5 bases at the J end, and the number of junction bases without a gene match is 2. Looking up the germline V gene yields CDR1 ENHRY and CDR2 SYGVKD. Including cysteine and phenylalanine, the CDR3 has 12 amino acids. Just CDR3 DNA is preserved here, 36 bases in frame from base 1. The chain is assembled from TRBV10-3 and TRBJ1-6; TRBD1 fits 8 bases in the junction. Specimen: CD4+ or CD8+ T cells sorted from blood, collected in a trial of the OX40 agonist ivuxolimab. This clonotype originated in an adult with an advanced solid tumor such as melanoma, head and neck, liver or kidney cancer. The CDR3 protein sequence reads: CAVTGDNSPLHF. The DNA sequence reads TGTGCCGTGACAGGGGATAATTCACCCCTCCACTTT.